This TCR beta chain was sequenced during a study of blood T cell repertoires in COVID-19. Only in-frame clones appear in the TCRdb table, and some are missing; sequencing was by immunoSEQ multiplex PCR. Of about 74,000 clones listed, around 88% are singletons. J was trimmed by 4 bases and V by 4 bases; bases with no gene match: 4. Germline CDR1 is LNHDA and CDR2 is SQIVND (reference sequence). This CDR3 is 14 amino acids long. Sequenced material: peripheral blood. This TCR was sampled from a woman older than 75 with active or convalescent COVID-19. The chain links TRBV19 to TRBJ1-3; 7 positions match TRBD1. The CDR3 sequence: CASSTQGGGNTIYF. The CDR3 DNA follows: TGTGCCAGTAGTACCCAGGGGGGCGGAAACACCATATATTTT.